This T cell receptor (beta chain) was documented in a study of control samples from healthy donors and cancer patients. The CDR3 covers 16 residues. Unmatched junction bases numbered 11, after V lost 5 bases and J lost 10 bases. Per germline, CDR1 MNHNY and CDR2 SVGAGI (reference sequence). Sequencing was performed with immunoSEQ multiplex PCR; in TCRdb, only in-frame clones are kept and a portion is missing. The data hold 50,000 to 70,000 clones, with roughly 90% observed a single time. The chain recombines TRBV6-6 with TRBJ2-1; 13 bases are a match to TRBD2. The sample was blood. This sequence was found in a middle-aged man in good health. The DNA for the CDR3 is TGTGCCAGCAGTGACTTTACAACTAGCGGGAGGGGAGAGCAGTTCTTC. Its translation is CASSDFTTSGRGEQFF.